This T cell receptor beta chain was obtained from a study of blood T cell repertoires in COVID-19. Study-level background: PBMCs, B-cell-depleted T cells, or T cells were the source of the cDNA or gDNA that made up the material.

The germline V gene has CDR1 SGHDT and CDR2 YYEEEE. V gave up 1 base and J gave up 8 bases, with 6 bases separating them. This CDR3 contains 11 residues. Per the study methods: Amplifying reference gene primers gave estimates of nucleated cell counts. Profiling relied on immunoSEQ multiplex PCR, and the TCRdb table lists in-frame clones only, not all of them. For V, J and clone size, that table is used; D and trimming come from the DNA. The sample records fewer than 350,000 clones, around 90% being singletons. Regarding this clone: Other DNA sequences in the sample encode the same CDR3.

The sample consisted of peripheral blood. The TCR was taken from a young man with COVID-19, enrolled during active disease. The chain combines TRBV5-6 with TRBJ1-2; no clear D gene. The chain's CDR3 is CASSLRGGYTF. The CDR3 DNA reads TGTGCCAGCAGCTTGCGGGGAGGCTACACCTTC.